This entry is about one TCR beta chain. The antigen is not known. Treatment: over 15 received Ad26.COV2.S at low or high dose, single or two shots; 5 received placebo; per-sample allocation not given. Repertoires come from day 63 after the first vaccine or placebo injection. In Boston, an adult donor aged 18-55 years took part. In the vaccine, an Ad26 vector expressed the SARS-CoV-2 spike of the Wuhan strain. This table comes from immunoSEQ multiplex PCR, and its TCRdb copy is limited to in-frame clones, with some not included. This table holds around 300,000 clones, roughly 88% found once. These data originate in a study of Ad26.COV2.S vaccination and SARS-CoV-2 variants. Points from the study as a whole: It was vaccine recipients, not placebo recipients, who had the higher spike-specific TCR breadth.

This sample comprised peripheral blood, obtained in a trial of Ad26.COV2.S vaccine versus placebo. The origin of this receptor is a person aged 18-60 years who received the Ad26.COV2.S COVID-19 vaccine or a placebo.

In nucleotides, the CDR3 is TGTGCCAGCAGTTACCGCCCCGTTTGGACAGATACGCAGTATTTT. Its protein is CASSYRPVWTDTQYF. The V call is TRBV6-2 or TRBV6-3, the J call TRBJ2-3; no definite D call. The V gene lost 2 bases and the J gene lost 3 bases, with 12 bases spanning the gap. The CDR3 is 15 residues long. Germline CDR1 is MNHEY and CDR2 is SVGEGT.